This is a list of T cell receptor beta chains from one sample in a study of regulatory T cells in long-lasting Graves disease. MiXCR, applied by TCRdb to the multiplex PCR reads, yields one record per CDR3 protein. The sample contains some 400,000 distinct CDR3 sequences, under 15% of which appear only once. The same specimen was also included in a second study, on T cells in Graves' hyperthyroidism and ophthalmopathy.

The material was peripheral blood mononuclear cells (PBMCs), obtained at new diagnosis, from a patient treated with antithyroid drugs. These TCRs come from a woman aged 25 to 39 with Graves disease. Each CDR3 is given with its conserved first and last residue. A D gene is named only where the DNA matches it firmly. Expanded clones get a size class; other rows say once, few or many, or leave the size out.

J gene,clone size,D gene,V gene,CDR3 DNA,CDR3 protein
TRBJ2-5,many,NA,TRBV20-1,TGCAGTGCTAGCCCCGTTCGACAGCAAGAGACCCAGTACTTC,CSASPVRQQETQYF
TRBJ2-1,NA,TRBD2,TRBV6-1,TGTGCCAGCATTAGAGTCCTAGCGGGAGCGGGTGAGCAGTTCTTC,CASIRVLAGAGEQFF
TRBJ1-5,NA,NA,TRBV7-2,TGTGCCAGCAGCTTAGATGGGGCCAAGTATCAGCCCCAGCATTTT,CASSLDGAKYQPQHF
TRBJ2-1,NA,TRBD1,TRBV10-3,TGTGCCATCAGCTATGACAGGGTTCTGTCGTTCTTC,CAISYDRVLSFF
TRBJ1-3,many,TRBD1,TRBV12-3/TRBV12-4,TGTGCCAGCAGTTCTGGACAGGACCGGGACACCATATATTTT,CASSSGQDRDTIYF
TRBJ2-3,few,TRBD2,TRBV19,TGTGCCAGTAGTGACTCTAGCGGGAGGAGCACAGATACGCAGTATTTT,CASSDSSGRSTDTQYF
TRBJ2-1,many,NA,TRBV20-1,TGCAGTGCTGACAGGGAGGGGAGCTCCTACAATGAGCAGTTCTTC,CSADREGSSYNEQFF
TRBJ2-7,many,NA,TRBV7-9,TGTGCCAGCAGCCCGAATGGGCTTGGCGAGCAGTACTTC,CASSPNGLGEQYF
TRBJ1-1,many,NA,TRBV30,TGTGCCTGGAGTGTACCGGCAGGGATGAACACTGAAGCTTTCTTT,CAWSVPAGMNTEAFF
TRBJ2-1,few,NA,TRBV12-3/TRBV12-4,TGTGCCAGCAGGGGGACTCAGAGCCACGAGCAGTTCTTC,CASRGTQSHEQFF
TRBJ2-7,few,TRBD1,TRBV10-3,TGTGCCATCAGTGGGGGACCGGGACAGAGCTCCTACGAGCAGTACTTC,CAISGGPGQSSYEQYF
TRBJ1-6,few,NA,TRBV20-1,TGCAGTGCTAGAGATCGAAGGAGCTCCTATAATTCACCCCTCCACTTT,CSARDRRSSYNSPLHF
TRBJ2-1,many,NA,TRBV11-2,TGTGCCAGCAGCTTATCAGCTAACAATGAGCAGTTCTTC,CASSLSANNEQFF
TRBJ2-7,NA,NA,TRBV20-1,TGCAGTGCTAGAGATCCCGCCGTCACTTCCTACGAGCAGTACTTC,CSARDPAVTSYEQYF
TRBJ2-5,many,TRBD2,TRBV20-1,TGCAGTGCCCTGGGACTAGCGGGAAAGTACCAAGAGACCCAGTACTTC,CSALGLAGKYQETQYF
TRBJ2-4,many,TRBD2,TRBV28,TGTGCCAGCAGTTTCGGGGGGGCTAGAAACATTCAGTACTTC,CASSFGGARNIQYF
TRBJ1-5,NA,TRBD1,TRBV30,TGTGCCTGGAGGGGGGACGGGACAGGGAATCAGCCCCAGCATTTT,CAWRGDGTGNQPQHF
TRBJ2-5,many,TRBD1,TRBV7-9,TGTGCCAGCAGCCCGCGAGACAGGGGAGAGACCCAGTACTTC,CASSPRDRGETQYF
TRBJ1-4,many,NA,TRBV20-1,TGCAGTGCCCCCGGGAGGGAAAAACTGTTTTTT,CSAPGREKLFF
TRBJ2-4,few,TRBD1,TRBV12-3/TRBV12-4,TGTGCCAGCAGTCCAACCGGACAGGGAAACATTCAGTACTTC,CASSPTGQGNIQYF
TRBJ2-7,NA,TRBD2,TRBV19,TGTGCCAGCACCGGGGGGTCAACCTACGAGCAGTACTTC,CASTGGSTYEQYF
TRBJ2-7,many,NA,TRBV18,TGTGCCAGCTCCCACGACAGGGAGGACGAGCAGTACTTC,CASSHDREDEQYF
TRBJ2-3,many,NA,TRBV7-3,TGTGCCAGCAGCCCCTCCGGGGCAAACACAGATACGCAGTATTTT,CASSPSGANTDTQYF
TRBJ2-7,many,NA,TRBV18,TGTGCCAGCAGCCCCCGAGGGGGCTACGAGCAGTACTTC,CASSPRGGYEQYF
TRBJ2-5,NA,NA,TRBV3-1,TGTGCCAGCAGCCGAGATTGGGGGGGGCGACACCAAGAGACCCAGTACTTC,CASSRDWGGRHQETQYF
TRBJ2-3,many,TRBD2,TRBV2,TGTGCCAGCAGTGACCTAGCGGCTAGCACAGATACGCAGTATTTT,CASSDLAASTDTQYF
TRBJ2-1,NA,NA,TRBV14,TGTGCCAGCAGCCCGACTAGTCCCAATGAGCAGTTCTTC,CASSPTSPNEQFF
TRBJ1-6,few,NA,TRBV5-5,TGTGCCAGCAGCTTGGCGAACTGGAATTCACCCCTCCACTTT,CASSLANWNSPLHF
TRBJ2-1,many,TRBD2,TRBV20-1,TGCAGTGCTAGTGGTAGCGGGAGATCGGATAATGAGCAGTTCTTC,CSASGSGRSDNEQFF
TRBJ1-1,many,NA,TRBV7-8,TGTGCCAGCAGCCAAAGGGAGGGAGACACTGAAGCTTTCTTT,CASSQREGDTEAFF
TRBJ2-2,few,NA,TRBV20-1,TGCAGTGCTAGAGATGTAATGATTTCGACCGGCCTTCGGACCGGGGAGCTGTTTTTT,CSARDVMISTGLRTGELFF
TRBJ1-2,many,NA,TRBV20-1,TGCAGTGCTAGAGTGGCAGGGAGCCATGGCTACACCTTC,CSARVAGSHGYTF
TRBJ1-4,few,NA,TRBV5-4,TGTGCCAGCAGCAAGGGAGCAGGAGAAAAACTGTTTTTT,CASSKGAGEKLFF
TRBJ2-1,many,NA,TRBV30,TGTACTTCCGAGGGAGGGGGCTTTAACAATGAGCAGTTCTTC,CTSEGGGFNNEQFF
TRBJ2-1,few,TRBD2,TRBV5-1,TGCGCCAGCCGTCCGGGGGGCGGGACTAGCGGGAGAGGGGAGCAGTTCTTC,CASRPGGGTSGRGEQFF
TRBJ2-1,NA,TRBD2,TRBV7-2,TGTGCCAGCAGCTTACTACTAGCGGGAGACAATGAGCAGTTCTTC,CASSLLLAGDNEQFF
TRBJ1-1,few,NA,TRBV7-9,TGTGCCAGCAGCCCTAAGGTGGGACCTGAAGCTTTCTTT,CASSPKVGPEAFF
TRBJ2-4,many,TRBD2,TRBV2,TGTGCCAGCAGTGATGTAACTCTAGCGGGAGGGCCGGTACTCATTCAGTACTTC,CASSDVTLAGGPVLIQYF
TRBJ2-3,NA,TRBD2,TRBV19,TGTGCCAGTAGTATGGGACTATCGAGCACAGATACGCAGTATTTT,CASSMGLSSTDTQYF
TRBJ2-7,NA,NA,TRBV9,TGTGCCAGCAGCCCCCGGGAACCGCTCGGCGAGCAGTACTTC,CASSPREPLGEQYF
TRBJ2-3,many,NA,TRBV12-5,TGTGCTAGTGCCCTGGGACCGAGCACAGATACGCAGTATTTT,CASALGPSTDTQYF